These 21 T cell receptor beta chains share one sample of origin, sequenced in a study of blood T cell repertoires in COVID-19. The data were produced by immunoSEQ multiplex PCR, yet TCRdb's version contains in-frame clones alone and is incomplete. The table lists 130,000 or so clones, around two thirds of them singletons. Sequenced material: peripheral blood. Every receptor here comes from a woman in her 70s with acute or convalescent COVID-19.

The genes are TRBV13 and TRBJ2-4; D call uncertain. There are 15 residues in the CDR3. Germline V lookup: CDR1 PRHDT, CDR2 FYEKMQ (reference sequence). Between the trimmed V and J ends, which lost 1 base and 3 bases, there was a span of 10 bases. The CDR3 here is CASSLEQTRKNIQYF. The CDR3 nucleotides are TGTGCCAGCAGCTTAGAACAAACCCGCAAAAACATTCAGTACTTC.

V usage is TRBV7-9 and J usage is TRBJ1-1, with D maybe TRBD1 (6 bases). From germline, CDR1 is SEHNR and CDR2 FQNEAQ (reference sequence). CDR3 length: 13 residues. With 5 bases removed from V and 2 bases from J, the gap between germline ends came to 9 bases. The chain's CDR3 is CASSPDSNTEAFF. As DNA, the CDR3 is TGTGCCAGCAGCCCGGACAGCAACACTGAAGCTTTCTTT.

This clone showed up just once. This chain joins TRBV6-5 and TRBJ1-2; no clear D gene. CDR1 and CDR2 from the germline V gene are MNHEY and SVGAGI. This CDR3 has 13 residues. V was pared by 8 bases and J by 4 bases, with 14 bases between. The CDR3 region is CASHLSGGYGYTF. The CDR3 DNA is TGTGCCAGCCACCTGTCCGGCGGCTATGGCTACACCTTC.

The V and J genes are TRBV5-1 and TRBJ1-3, with TRBD1 identical over 7 bases. V was clipped by 0 bases and J by 10 bases; unmatched bases: 7. CDR3 length: 14 residues. Germline CDR1 SGHRS, CDR2 YFSETQ. The CDR3 loop reads CASSLGDSRETIYF. As DNA, the CDR3 is TGCGCCAGCAGCTTGGGGGACAGCCGTGAGACCATATATTTT.

The chain links TRBV12-3 or TRBV12-4 to TRBJ2-3; D is undetermined. This CDR3 is built from 13 residues. Trimming took 5 bases from V and 2 from J, leaving 8 bases between them. The CDR3 DNA reads TGTGCCAGCAGTCAACCTAACACAGATACGCAGTATTTT. Translating gives CASSQPNTDTQYF.

This clone was picked up many times. The chain links TRBV6-2 or TRBV6-3 to TRBJ1-2; 8 bases map to TRBD1. Losses at the gene ends were 4 bases for V and 7 bases for J; bases not matched to a gene: 11. Germline-derived CDR1 and CDR2 are MNHEY and SVGEGT. CDR3 length equals 15 residues. The DNA of the CDR3 is TGTGCCAGCAGTTCCGGACAGGGTAGGACCTTTGGCTACACCTTC. Encoded protein: CASSSGQGRTFGYTF.

The chain links TRBV5-1 to TRBJ1-3; 7 positions match TRBD1. Germline V gene lookup returns CDR1 SGHRS and CDR2 YFSETQ. With V trimmed by 1 base and J by 4 bases, 5 bases remained unmatched. CDR3 length: 15 amino acids. As DNA, the CDR3 is TGCGCCAGCAGCTTGCAGGGGGATACAGGAAACACCATATATTTT. Protein sequence: CASSLQGDTGNTIYF.

This clone appeared a single time. The rearrangement links TRBV5-1 to TRBJ2-5; 9 bases line up with TRBD1. CDR3 length equals 15 residues. J gave up 4 bases and V 4 bases, and 8 bases lay outside the gene matches. CDR1 and CDR2 (germline): SGHRS, YFSETQ. The chain's CDR3 is CASSRTGVRGETQYF. In DNA, the CDR3 is TGCGCCAGCAGCCGGACAGGGGTGAGAGGAGAGACCCAGTACTTC.

This clone was picked up one time. This chain joins TRBV6-6 and TRBJ2-2; D gene unclear. Per germline, CDR1 MNHNY and CDR2 SVGAGI (reference sequence). The CDR3 runs 13 residues. V gave up 5 bases and J gave up 3 bases, with 7 bases separating them. The CDR3 region is CASSQTDTGELFF. The CDR3 nucleotides read TGTGCCAGCAGTCAAACTGACACCGGGGAGCTGTTTTTT.

To note about this clone: Within the sample, other DNA sequences also encode this same CDR3. V and J are TRBV6-6 and TRBJ2-6; D tentatively fits TRBD1 or TRBD2 (7 bases each). The ends were cut back, 5 bases at V and 2 bases at J, with 22 bases in the middle. The CDR3 has 19 amino acids. The V gene's germline CDR1 is MNHNY and CDR2 SVGAGI (reference sequence). The CDR3 region is CASSPSGGGPGPGANVLTF. The CDR3 coding sequence is TGTGCCAGCAGTCCATCAGGGGGGGGGCCAGGTCCTGGGGCCAACGTCCTGACTTTC.

V and J are TRBV13 and TRBJ2-1; 10 nucleotides match TRBD1. V lost 4 bases and J lost 7; bases outside the gene matches: 1. The CDR3 extends over 13 amino acids. Germline V lookup: CDR1 PRHDT, CDR2 FYEKMQ (reference sequence). The CDR3 sequence: CASSWTGGNEQFF. DNA for the CDR3: TGTGCCAGCAGCTGGACAGGGGGGAATGAGCAGTTCTTC.

This clone was picked up a small number of times. Here the CDR3 reads CASRRGDSPLHF. DNA of the CDR3: TGTGCCAGCAGGCGGGGAGATTCACCCCTCCACTTT. The rearrangement joins TRBV25-1 to TRBJ1-6; D uncertain. This CDR3 is built from 12 residues. Trimming left V 6 bases short and J 8 bases short, with 8 bases between. Germline V gene data show CDR1 as MGHDK and CDR2 as SYGVNS.

The CDR3 protein is CASDGAGAADTQYF. In nucleotides, the CDR3 is TGTGCCAGCGACGGAGCGGGAGCGGCAGATACGCAGTATTTT. V and J are TRBV2 and TRBJ2-3; TRBD2 matches at 8 bases. Germline V CDR1 and CDR2: SNHLY, FYNNEI. The CDR3 loop spans 14 amino acids. The V segment lost 8 bases and the J segment 4 bases; nucleotides outside the gene matches: 8.

V is TRBV14 and J is TRBJ1-2, with a possible D match to TRBD1 (6 bases). Per germline, CDR1 SGHDN and CDR2 FVKESK. V lost 3 bases and J lost 7, with 12 bases in between. The CDR3 totals 13 residues. CDR3 sequence: CASSHSTGGGYTF. The CDR3 bases are TGTGCCAGCAGCCACTCGACAGGAGGTGGCTACACCTTC.

This chain connects TRBV5-5 to TRBJ2-7; 11 nucleotides match TRBD2. The CDR3 is 16 amino acids. Germline values: CDR1 SGHKS, CDR2 YYEKEE (reference sequence). V dropped 4 bases and J dropped 7; count of bases not matched to a gene: 13. The CDR3: CASSDRIAGGPGEQYF. DNA of the CDR3: TGTGCCAGCAGCGATCGGATAGCGGGAGGGCCGGGGGAGCAGTACTTC.

This clone showed up just a few times. The CDR3 sequence: CASSSEGAGRLNSPLHF. DNA of the CDR3: TGCGCCAGCAGCTCCGAGGGGGCAGGAAGACTTAATTCACCCCTCCACTTT. The rearrangement joins TRBV5-1 to TRBJ1-6; 7 bases fit TRBD1. The CDR3 is 17 amino acids. Trimming took 3 bases from V and 6 from J; bases not matched to a gene: 12. CDR1 is SGHRS and CDR2 is YFSETQ in the germline V gene.

The V call is TRBV19, the J call TRBJ1-1; 7 bases match TRBD1. This CDR3 region has 15 residues. CDR1 is LNHDA, CDR2 SQIVND, per germline (reference sequence). The ends lost 5 bases at V and 4 bases at J; junction bases unmatched: 10. The CDR3: CASSFSQGVGTEAFF. The CDR3 DNA reads as TGTGCCAGTAGTTTCTCCCAGGGGGTTGGCACTGAAGCTTTCTTT.

This chain uses TRBV12-3 or TRBV12-4 with TRBJ2-1; unclear D gene. V was pared by 5 bases and J by 6 bases, with 5 bases between. The CDR3 runs 11 residues. The CDR3 spells CASSGLNEQFF. CDR3 nucleotides: TGTGCCAGCAGTGGGCTCAATGAGCAGTTCTTC.

This clone has just one count. V usage is TRBV28 and J usage is TRBJ2-5; the match to TRBD1 covers 7 bases. V gave up 5 bases and J gave up 3 bases; unmatched junction bases: 12. The CDR3 totals 16 residues. CDR1 is MDHEN, CDR2 SYDVKM, per germline. This CDR3 reads CASSERDRVREETQYF. CDR3 sequence (DNA): TGTGCCAGCAGTGAAAGAGACAGGGTGAGGGAAGAGACCCAGTACTTC.

This chain uses TRBV10-3 with TRBJ2-3; perhaps TRBD1 as D (6 bases). Trimming cost V 10 bases and J 4 bases, with 18 bases left between them. Germline V gene sequence: CDR1 ENHRY, CDR2 SYGVKD. The length of the CDR3 is 14 residues. CDR3 amino acids: CASRDTNLADTQYF. Written as DNA, the CDR3 is TGTGCCAGCCGGGACACTAACCTCGCAGATACGCAGTATTTT.

A single count supports this clone. CDR3 protein: CAWSRGTSGFYEQYF. The DNA of the CDR3 is TGTGCCTGGTCAAGAGGGACTAGCGGCTTCTACGAGCAGTACTTC. V and J are TRBV30 and TRBJ2-7, with TRBD2 matching over 11 bases. The CDR3 is made up of 15 amino acids. Trimming at V came to 5 bases and at J to 3 bases, leaving 9 bases not matched to a gene. Germline CDR1 is GTSNPN and CDR2 is SVGIG (reference sequence).